The 9 T cell receptor beta chains below were found in one sample sequenced in a study of blood T cells in healthy people across ages. Together with a sample-barcoded 5' primer, a J-beta primer mix was included in a second PCR lasting about 7 to 11 cycles. TCRdb recomputed calls from the 5' RACE reads with MiXCR, one row per CDR3 protein. The sample contains roughly 800,000 distinct CDR3 sequences, around 25% of which appear only once. The sample was also linked to a second study, of T cells of mothers and their children.

The sample comprised blood. Every receptor here comes from a boy younger than 18 in good health.

In this sample, this clonotype turned up a few times. V is TRBV15 and J is TRBJ1-3; 8 bases map to TRBD1. The CDR3 contains 17 residues. Trimming cost V 0 bases and J 0 bases; bases outside gene matches: 4. Germline lookup yields CDR1 LNHNV and CDR2 YYDKDF (reference sequence). Here the CDR3 DNA reads TGTGCCACCAGCAGAGACCGGGACAGGACCTCTGGAAACACCATATATTTT. Protein product: CATSRDRDRTSGNTIYF.

The sample holds a few counts of this clonotype. This chain connects TRBV10-3 to TRBJ1-2; tentatively, D is TRBD1 (5 bases). The CDR3 loop spans 15 amino acids. CDR1 and CDR2 from the germline V gene are ENHRY and SYGVKD. V was cut by 4 bases and J by 0 bases, with 12 bases left in between. CDR3 coding DNA: TGTGCCATCAGTGGGGGACGGCTTGCTAACTATGGCTACACCTTC. Amino acids: CAISGGRLANYGYTF.

The chain uses TRBV18 and TRBJ1-1, with unresolved D. Germline V lookup: CDR1 KGHSH, CDR2 LQKENI. V dropped 3 bases and J dropped 0 bases, with 8 bases sitting between them. The CDR3 consists of 14 residues. Here the CDR3 DNA reads TGTGCCAGCTCACCCGAAAGCGTGAACACTGAAGCTTTCTTT. It specifies CASSPESVNTEAFF.

The chain joins TRBV3-1 to TRBJ2-2; 7 nucleotides agree with TRBD2. Germline V lookup: CDR1 LGHDT, CDR2 YNNKEL (reference sequence). With 3 bases clipped from V and 6 bases from J, the junction kept 1 base outside the gene matches. The CDR3 contains 13 residues. CDR3 in DNA: TGTGCCAGCAGCCAGCTAGCGGCCGGGGAGCTGTTTTTT. As protein: CASSQLAAGELFF.

This clonotype was seen only a few times. V and J are TRBV20-1 and TRBJ1-2; D possibly corresponds to TRBD1 (5 bases). The CDR3 sequence is 14 residues long. Trimming shortened V by 3 bases and J by 3 bases, and 14 bases separated the two germline ends. The germline V gene encodes CDR1 DFQATT and CDR2 SNEGSKA (reference sequence). In DNA, the CDR3 is TGCAGTGCTAGCTCGCCAGGGAGGCACTATGGCTACACCTTC. This translates into CSASSPGRHYGYTF.

This clonotype occurred a few times. This chain uses TRBV5-5 with TRBJ2-7; 10 nucleotides match TRBD1. This CDR3 spans 17 amino acids. V trimming: 2 bases; J trimming: 3 bases; junction bases outside the gene matches: 11. From germline, CDR1 is SGHKS and CDR2 YYEKEE (reference sequence). The CDR3 loop reads CASSFPDNRTGGYEQYF. Here the CDR3 DNA reads TGTGCCAGCAGCTTCCCGGACAATAGGACAGGGGGCTACGAGCAGTACTTC.

The chain joins TRBV3-1 to TRBJ2-2; no clear D gene. Trimming cost V 2 bases and J 1 base, with 5 bases left between them. CDR3 length equals 14 residues. Germline values: CDR1 LGHDT, CDR2 YNNKEL (reference sequence). The CDR3, as DNA: TGTGCCAGCAGCCAATACAGGAACACCGGGGAGCTGTTTTTT. Amino acids: CASSQYRNTGELFF. The variable domain in full, with the rest retrieved from reference TRBV3-1 and TRBJ2-2, is DTAVSQTPKYLVTQMGNDKSIKCEQNLGHDTMYWYKQDSKKFLKIMFSYNNKELIINETVPNRFSPKSPDKAHLNLHINSLELGDSAVYFCASSQYRNTGELFFGEGSRLTVL.

Points on this clonotype: The junction differs from germline at one of its ends, possibly a read error. This chain connects TRBV6-1 to TRBJ1-1; no reliable D call. The CDR3 sequence is 16 residues long. CDR1 and CDR2 from the germline V gene are MNHNS and SASEGT. In DNA form, the CDR3 reads TGTGCCAGCAGTGAAGATCCTGGACGGAAGAACACCGAAGCTTTCTTT. Amino acids: CASSEDPGRKNTEAFF.

This clonotype has more than one count but fewer than ten. The V gene is TRBV5-1, the J gene TRBJ2-5, with 12 bases fitting TRBD2. The last part of the DNA fits TRBJ2-1 better; the J call may be wrong. CDR3 length: 16 amino acids. Per germline, CDR1 SGHRS and CDR2 YFSETQ. The CDR3 nucleotides are TGCGCCAGCAGCGAGGAACTAGCGGGGGGTGAGCGAGAGCAGTTCTTC. Encoded protein: CASSEELAGGEREQFF.